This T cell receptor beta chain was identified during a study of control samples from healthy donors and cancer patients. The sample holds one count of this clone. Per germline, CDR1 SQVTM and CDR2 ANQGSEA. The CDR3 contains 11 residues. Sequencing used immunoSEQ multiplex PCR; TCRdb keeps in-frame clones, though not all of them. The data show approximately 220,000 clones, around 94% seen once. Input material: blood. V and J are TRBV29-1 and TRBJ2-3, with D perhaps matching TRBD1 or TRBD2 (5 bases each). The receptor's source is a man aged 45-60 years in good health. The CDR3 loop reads CTVRGADTQYF. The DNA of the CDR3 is TGCACCGTAAGGGGAGCAGATACGCAGTATTTT.